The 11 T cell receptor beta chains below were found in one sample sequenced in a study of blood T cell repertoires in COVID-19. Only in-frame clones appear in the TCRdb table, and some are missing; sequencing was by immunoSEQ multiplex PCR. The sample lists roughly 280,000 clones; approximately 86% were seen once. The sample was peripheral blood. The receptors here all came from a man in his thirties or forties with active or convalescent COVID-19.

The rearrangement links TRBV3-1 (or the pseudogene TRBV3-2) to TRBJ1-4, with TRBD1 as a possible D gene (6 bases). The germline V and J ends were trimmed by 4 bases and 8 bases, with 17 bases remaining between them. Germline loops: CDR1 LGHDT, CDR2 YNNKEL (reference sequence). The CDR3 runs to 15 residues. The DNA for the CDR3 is TGTGCCAGCAGCCGGGAGCCAGGGGAGCACGAAAAACTGTTTTTT. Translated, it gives CASSREPGEHEKLFF.

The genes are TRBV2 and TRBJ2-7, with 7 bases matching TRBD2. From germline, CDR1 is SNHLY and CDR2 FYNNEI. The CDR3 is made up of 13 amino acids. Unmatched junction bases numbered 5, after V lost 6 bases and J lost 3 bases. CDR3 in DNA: TGTGCCAGCAGCCCCGGGGGGTTCTACGAGCAGTACTTC. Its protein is CASSPGGFYEQYF.

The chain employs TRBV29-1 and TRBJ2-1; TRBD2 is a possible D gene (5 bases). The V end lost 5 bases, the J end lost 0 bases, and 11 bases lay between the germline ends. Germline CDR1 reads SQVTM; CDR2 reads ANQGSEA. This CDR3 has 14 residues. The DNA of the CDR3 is TGCAGCGTTCTGAGGGCAATCTCCTACAATGAGCAGTTCTTC. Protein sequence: CSVLRAISYNEQFF.

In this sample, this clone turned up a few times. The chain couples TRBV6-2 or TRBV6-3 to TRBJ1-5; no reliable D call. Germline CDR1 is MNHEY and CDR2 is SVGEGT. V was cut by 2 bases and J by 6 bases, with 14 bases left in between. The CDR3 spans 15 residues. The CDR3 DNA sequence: TGTGCCAGCAGTTACACCAACCCCGAGGTTCAGCCCCAGCATTTT. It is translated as CASSYTNPEVQPQHF.

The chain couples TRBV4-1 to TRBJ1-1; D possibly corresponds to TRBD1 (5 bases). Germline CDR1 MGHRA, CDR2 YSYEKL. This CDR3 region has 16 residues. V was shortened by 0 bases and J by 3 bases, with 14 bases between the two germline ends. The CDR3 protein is CASSQDLRRVYTEAFF. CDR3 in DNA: TGCGCCAGCAGCCAAGACCTCCGCAGGGTGTACACTGAAGCTTTCTTT.

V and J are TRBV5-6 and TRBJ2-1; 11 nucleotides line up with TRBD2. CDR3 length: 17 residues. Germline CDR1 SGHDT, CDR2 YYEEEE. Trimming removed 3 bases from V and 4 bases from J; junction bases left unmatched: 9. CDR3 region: CASSSSSIAGGYNEQFF. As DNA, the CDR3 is TGTGCCAGCAGCTCCTCCTCCATAGCGGGGGGGTACAATGAGCAGTTCTTC.

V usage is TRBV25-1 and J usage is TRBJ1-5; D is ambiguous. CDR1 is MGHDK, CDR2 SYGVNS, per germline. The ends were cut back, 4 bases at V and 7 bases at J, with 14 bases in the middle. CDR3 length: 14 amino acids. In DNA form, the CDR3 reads TGTGCCAGCAGTGCTGGAGCGGCAGCACAGCCCCAGCATTTT. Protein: CASSAGAAAQPQHF.

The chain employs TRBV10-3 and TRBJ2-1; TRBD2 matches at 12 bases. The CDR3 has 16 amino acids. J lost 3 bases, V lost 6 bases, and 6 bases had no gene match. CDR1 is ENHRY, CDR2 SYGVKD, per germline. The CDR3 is CAIRPGLAGIYNEQFF. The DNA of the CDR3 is TGTGCCATCAGACCCGGACTAGCGGGGATCTACAATGAGCAGTTCTTC.

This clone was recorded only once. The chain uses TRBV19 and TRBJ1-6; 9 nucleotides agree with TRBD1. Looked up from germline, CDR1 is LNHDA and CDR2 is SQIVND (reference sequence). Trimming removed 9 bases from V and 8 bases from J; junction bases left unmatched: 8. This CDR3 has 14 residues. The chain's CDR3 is CASRLRDRDSPLHF. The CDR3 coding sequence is TGTGCCAGCCGCCTCCGGGACAGGGATTCACCCCTCCACTTT.

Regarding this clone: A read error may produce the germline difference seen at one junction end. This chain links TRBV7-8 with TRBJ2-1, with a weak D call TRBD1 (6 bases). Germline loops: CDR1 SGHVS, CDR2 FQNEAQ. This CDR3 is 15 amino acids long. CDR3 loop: CASSLGTPGYNEQFF. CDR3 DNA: TGTGCCAGCAGTTTAGGGACACCCGGCTACAATGAGCAGTTCTTC.

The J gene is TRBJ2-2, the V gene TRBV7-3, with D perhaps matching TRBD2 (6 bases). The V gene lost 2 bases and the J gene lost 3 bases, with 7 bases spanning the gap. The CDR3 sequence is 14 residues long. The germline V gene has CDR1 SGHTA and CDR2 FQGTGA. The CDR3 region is CASSLSGDTGELFF. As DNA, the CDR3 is TGTGCCAGCAGCTTATCGGGGGACACCGGGGAGCTGTTTTTT.